The 20 T cell receptor beta chains presented below share a single source sample, sequenced in a study of T cell responses to AZD1222 COVID-19 vaccine. Assay: immunoSEQ multiplex PCR; the TCRdb copy retains only in-frame clones and omits some. The table lists around 96,000 clones, about 88% of them singletons. Here the sequenced sample was peripheral blood, taken on day 0 of AZD1222 vaccination. These receptors were taken from an adult in good health.

With respect to this clone: One end of the junction fails to match germline, which may point to a read error. The rearrangement uses TRBV6-5 and TRBJ2-7; the match to TRBD1 covers 8 bases. CDR1 MNHEY and CDR2 SVGAGI come from the germline V gene. This CDR3 has 15 residues. The CDR3 region has the DNA TGTGCCAGCCTGATTACAGGGGGAGCCTCCTCCGAGCAGTACTTC. Protein: CASLITGGASSEQYF.

V is TRBV18 and J is TRBJ1-6; TRBD1 aligns across 11 bases. Germline loops: CDR1 KGHSH, CDR2 LQKENI. This CDR3 is built from 17 residues. V lost 2 bases and J lost 3; bases outside the gene matches: 3. In DNA form, the CDR3 reads TGTGCCAGCTCACCAGGACAGGGGGCGAGCTATAATTCACCCCTCCACTTT. Encoded protein: CASSPGQGASYNSPLHF.

J is TRBJ1-5 and V is TRBV28; TRBD1 aligns across 11 bases. Germline V gives CDR1 MDHEN, CDR2 SYDVKM. The CDR3 is 15 residues long. V gave up 7 bases and J gave up 4 bases; unmatched junction bases: 6. The CDR3 spells CASNSGTGGNQPQHF. In DNA form, the CDR3 reads TGTGCCAGCAACTCCGGGACAGGGGGTAATCAGCCCCAGCATTTT.

This chain uses TRBV6-5 with TRBJ1-2, with 12 bases fitting TRBD1. The germline V gene encodes CDR1 MNHEY and CDR2 SVGAGI. V shed 6 bases, J shed 14 bases, and the junction held 16 bases outside the gene matches. This CDR3 has 15 amino acids. The DNA of the CDR3 is TGTGCCAGCAGGCCTAACACCGGGACAGGGGGCCCTCAGACCTTC. This encodes CASRPNTGTGGPQTF.

The V gene is TRBV20-1, the J gene TRBJ2-5; D possibly uses TRBD1 or TRBD2 (5 bases each). The CDR3 is made up of 11 amino acids. Trimming left V 4 bases short and J 4 bases short, with 7 bases between. The germline CDR1 and CDR2 sequences are DFQATT and SNEGSKA (reference sequence). The CDR3 coding sequence is TGCAGTGCTATTGGGGGAGAGACCCAGTACTTC. Translating gives CSAIGGETQYF.

Only a few counts were recorded for this clone. The chain is built from TRBV6-5 and TRBJ2-7; D ambiguous. The CDR3 consists of 11 residues. V dropped 5 bases and J dropped 1 base, with 3 bases sitting between them. Germline CDR1 is MNHEY and CDR2 is SVGAGI. The CDR3 is CASSQSYEQYF. The CDR3, as DNA: TGTGCCAGCAGTCAGTCCTACGAGCAGTACTTC.

The sample holds one count of this clone. The chain carries TRBV5-6 and TRBJ1-3; D is uncertain. Germline CDR1 SGHDT, CDR2 YYEEEE. This CDR3 is built from 14 residues. V lost 4 bases, J lost 8 bases, and 16 bases lay in between. The CDR3 spells CASSHRGSSDTIYF. The CDR3 bases are TGTGCCAGCAGCCATCGGGGAAGTTCGGACACCATATATTTT.

There are a few counts of this clone. The chain recombines TRBV25-1 with TRBJ2-7, with TRBD1 matching over 8 bases. The CDR3 sequence is 13 residues long. Germline V gene data show CDR1 as MGHDK and CDR2 as SYGVNS. V gave up 10 bases and J gave up 1 base; unmatched junction bases: 6. CDR3 residues: CATGTGRSYEQYF. The CDR3 DNA follows: TGTGCCACCGGGACAGGCAGGTCCTACGAGCAGTACTTC.

CDR3 region: CASSQYGTGISGNTIYF. CDR3 DNA: TGCGCCAGCAGCCAATACGGGACAGGGATCTCTGGAAACACCATATATTTT. The V and J genes are TRBV4-3 and TRBJ1-3; 9 nucleotides match TRBD1. The CDR3 runs to 17 residues. Trimming cost V 2 bases and J 0 bases; bases outside gene matches: 5. Germline lookup yields CDR1 LGHNA and CDR2 YSLEER.

This chain links TRBV9 with TRBJ1-2; D unresolved. Between the trimmed V and J ends, which lost 2 bases and 4 bases, there was a span of 6 bases. The CDR3 contains 12 residues. CDR1 and CDR2 (germline): SGDLS, YYNGEE. CDR3 coding DNA: TGTGCCAGCAGCGTCTGGGCCTATGGCTACACCTTC. Its translation is CASSVWAYGYTF.

V is TRBV30 and J is TRBJ1-2; 7 nucleotides align to TRBD1. Germline CDR1 is GTSNPN and CDR2 is SVGIG (reference sequence). Trimming removed 0 bases from V and 4 bases from J; junction bases left unmatched: 5. The CDR3 is 14 residues long. CDR3 in amino acids: CAWSVGGAFYGYTF. CDR3 bases: TGTGCCTGGAGTGTAGGGGGCGCGTTCTATGGCTACACCTTC.

The sample holds a few counts of this clone. This rearrangement joins TRBV7-2 to TRBJ2-7; 7 bases line up with TRBD2. The germline gives CDR1 SGHTA, CDR2 FQGNSA. CDR3 length equals 15 residues. Germline trimming cut 2 bases from V and 4 bases from J; bases unmatched to any gene: 8. In DNA, the CDR3 is TGTGCCAGCAGCTTACAAGACGGGGGGACTTACGAGCAGTACTTC. Protein product: CASSLQDGGTYEQYF.

V gene TRBV30 combines with J gene TRBJ2-3; D is unresolved. CDR3 size: 10 residues. V was clipped by 6 bases and J by 2 bases, with 3 bases between them. Germline CDR1 and CDR2: GTSNPN and SVGIG (reference sequence). CDR3 sequence reads: CACFTDTQYF. CDR3 bases: TGTGCCTGTTTCACAGATACGCAGTATTTT. Complete variable domain (other parts from reference TRBV30 and TRBJ2-3): SQTIHQWPATLVQPVGSPLSLECTVEGTSNPNLYWYRQAAGRGLQLLFYSVGIGQISSEVPQNLSASRPQDRQFILSSKKLLLSDSGFYLCACFTDTQYFGPGTRLTVL.

The genes are TRBV19 and TRBJ2-4; no reliable D call. The CDR3 extends over 15 amino acids. Germline V gene lookup returns CDR1 LNHDA and CDR2 SQIVND (reference sequence). The V and J ends lost 8 bases and 1 base respectively, with 15 bases between them. CDR3 in amino acids: CASSGLPGAKNIQYF. Written as DNA, the CDR3 is TGTGCCAGTTCGGGCCTCCCCGGGGCCAAAAACATTCAGTACTTC. Variable domain in full (rest from reference TRBV19 and TRBJ2-4): DGGITQSPKYLFRKEGQNVTLSCEQNLNHDAMYWYRQDPGQGLRLIYYSQIVNDFQKGDIAEGYSVSREKKESFPLTVTSAQKNPTAFYLCASSGLPGAKNIQYFGAGTRLSVL.

V and J are TRBV12-3 or TRBV12-4 and TRBJ1-1; D uncertain. With 3 bases removed from V and 10 bases from J, the gap between germline ends came to 9 bases. This CDR3 is 11 amino acids long. The CDR3 coding sequence is TGTGCCAGCAGTTTGGTCGGAGGAGCTTTCTTT. Amino acids: CASSLVGGAFF.

The V and J genes are TRBV9 and TRBJ1-3, with D possibly TRBD1 on 5 matching bases. CDR3 size: 16 residues. The germline V gene encodes CDR1 SGDLS and CDR2 YYNGEE. V lost 2 bases, J lost 0 bases, and 12 bases lay in between. CDR3 in DNA: TGTGCCAGCAGCGTCGGCAGGGCCTACTCTGGAAACACCATATATTTT. Translation gives CASSVGRAYSGNTIYF.

In DNA form, the CDR3 reads TGTGCCAGCAGTTTACGGGGGGCGGATATTGAAGCTTTCTTT. Amino acid sequence: CASSLRGADIEAFF. This sequence joins TRBV27 and TRBJ1-1; possible D gene TRBD1, 6 bases. V dropped 2 bases and J dropped 7 bases, with 14 bases sitting between them. This CDR3 is built from 14 residues. Germline CDR1 is MNHEY and CDR2 is SMNVEV (reference sequence).

The chain employs TRBV6-5 and TRBJ2-3; 9 nucleotides match TRBD2. Trimming took 6 bases from V and 4 from J; bases not matched to a gene: 5. Germline V gene lookup returns CDR1 MNHEY and CDR2 SVGAGI. The CDR3 length is 14 residues. The CDR3 loop reads CASSPAGGPDTQYF. Here the CDR3 DNA reads TGTGCCAGCAGCCCGGCGGGGGGGCCAGATACGCAGTATTTT.

This chain connects TRBV20-1 to TRBJ1-2; D is undetermined. Deletions cut 7 bases from V and 2 bases from J, with 8 bases between. This CDR3 has 11 residues. From germline, CDR1 is DFQATT and CDR2 SNEGSKA (reference sequence). CDR3 residues: CSGESNYGYTF. The CDR3 coding sequence is TGCAGTGGAGAGTCAAACTATGGCTACACCTTC.

This clone was detected a few times. The CDR3 loop reads CAISSGYGSPLHF. The CDR3 nucleotides are TGTGCCATCAGTTCAGGGTACGGCTCACCCCTCCACTTT. The chain uses TRBV10-3 and TRBJ1-6; weak D call: TRBD1 (5 bases). Trimming cost V 5 bases and J 10 bases, with 12 bases left between them. This CDR3 is built from 13 residues. The germline V gene has CDR1 ENHRY and CDR2 SYGVKD.